The source of this T cell receptor beta chain is a study of cytomegalovirus exposure and HLA in healthy donors. Whole-study results and caveats: In an earlier analysis, about 87% or about 30%: the productive usage of most TCR beta V segments.

This CDR3 is built from 15 residues. Germline V lookup: CDR1 MNHNY, CDR2 SVGAGI (reference sequence). V was clipped by 6 bases and J by 0 bases; unmatched bases: 3. A remark on this clone: Its antigen remains unidentified.

Primers included in the PCR were 60 Vbeta and 13 Jbeta primers. Assay used: immunoSEQ multiplex PCR; TCRdb lists only in-frame clones, some missing. The sample lists 150,000 to 200,000 clones, almost 85% occurring once. The J gene is TRBJ2-7, the V gene TRBV6-6, with 12 bases matching TRBD2. The TCR sequence derives from a boy aged 10-17 years in good health and CMV-seronegative. The specimen sequenced was PBMCs. The chain's CDR3 is CASSTTSGSSYEQYF. The CDR3 DNA reads TGTGCCAGCAGCACGACTAGCGGGAGCTCCTACGAGCAGTACTTC.